These T cell receptor beta chains were read from a single sample in a study of regulatory T cells in long-lasting Graves disease. TCRdb independently ran MiXCR on the multiplex PCR reads; one entry per CDR3 protein. The data contain some 240,000 distinct CDR3 sequences, around 20% of them seen just once; the ten biggest clones take up about an eighth. This same sample was also part of a study on T cells in Graves' hyperthyroidism and ophthalmopathy.

The sample consisted of peripheral blood mononuclear cells (PBMCs), taken at new diagnosis, from a patient treated with antithyroid drugs. The receptors were gathered from a woman younger than 45 with Graves disease. The CDR3 runs from the conserved cysteine through the conserved F or W. D genes are given only for firm matches. Clone size is shown for a subset of rows, as once, few, many or a class of expanded clone.

DNA: TGTGCCAGCAGCTTAGTTGTGGGTGAAAAACTGTTTTTT
CDR3: CASSLVVGEKLFF
D: -
size: many
J: TRBJ1-4
V: TRBV7-6
length: 13

DNA: TGTGCCAGCAACCAAGGTATAGCCAAAAACATTCAGTACTTC
CDR3: CASNQGIAKNIQYF
D: -
size: many
J: TRBJ2-4
V: TRBV2
length: 14

DNA: TGTGCCAGCAGCGATCAATTGAACACTGAAGCTTTCTTT
CDR3: CASSDQLNTEAFF
D: -
size: many
J: TRBJ1-1
V: TRBV11-2
length: 13

DNA: TGTGCCAGTAGAGATACGGCCTTGCTAGCCAAAAACATTCAGTACTTC
CDR3: CASRDTALLAKNIQYF
D: -
size: many
J: TRBJ2-4
V: TRBV19
length: 16

DNA: TGTGCCAGCAGTTTCGATGCGGGCTACACCTTC
CDR3: CASSFDAGYTF
D: -
size: many
J: TRBJ1-2
V: TRBV2
length: 11

DNA: TGCAGTGCAACCTCGATTGAGCAGTTCTTC
CDR3: CSATSIEQFF
D: -
size: many
J: TRBJ2-1
V: TRBV20-1
length: 10

DNA: TGTGCCAGCACTGGGGACAGGGGGCGCAGGTCACCCCTCCACTTT
CDR3: CASTGDRGRRSPLHF
D: TRBD1
size: many
J: TRBJ1-6
V: TRBV28
length: 15

DNA: TGTGCCAGCAGACCCCCCGGGAAGGGCTACGAGCAGTACTTC
CDR3: CASRPPGKGYEQYF
D: -
size: many
J: TRBJ2-7
V: TRBV28
length: 14

DNA: TGTGCCAGCAGCCTCGTTGCTTCTAACTATGGCTACACCTTC
CDR3: CASSLVASNYGYTF
D: -
size: -
J: TRBJ1-2
V: TRBV7-2
length: 14

DNA: TGCGCCAGCAGCCCTAGACAGGGGGTCGGCACAGATACGCAGTATTTT
CDR3: CASSPRQGVGTDTQYF
D: TRBD1
size: few
J: TRBJ2-3
V: TRBV4-1
length: 16

DNA: TGTGCCAGCAGCCCGAATTTTGGGGGGGACCTTGGTTCACCCCTCCACTTT
CDR3: CASSPNFGGDLGSPLHF
D: -
size: -
J: TRBJ1-6
V: TRBV28
length: 17

DNA: TGCAGTGCTTCCAAGTCCGCAGGCCGAGACACTGAAGCTTTCTTT
CDR3: CSASKSAGRDTEAFF
D: -
size: many
J: TRBJ1-1
V: TRBV20-1
length: 15

DNA: TGTGCCAGCAGGGAATGGGGCAGGGCCTTCGGGGAGCTGTTTTTT
CDR3: CASREWGRAFGELFF
D: -
size: few
J: TRBJ2-2
V: TRBV6-1
length: 15

DNA: TGCAGTGCTAGGCTAACCCAATTGCATAATTCACCCCTCCACTTT
CDR3: CSARLTQLHNSPLHF
D: -
size: many
J: TRBJ1-6
V: TRBV20-1
length: 15

DNA: TGTGCCAGTCGGGCTGGACAGATCAATCAGCCCCAGCATTTT
CDR3: CASRAGQINQPQHF
D: -
size: -
J: TRBJ1-5
V: TRBV19
length: 14

DNA: TGTGCCAGCAGTGTGCTAACAGGGGTCGGAGGCGGCTACACCTTC
CDR3: CASSVLTGVGGGYTF
D: TRBD1
size: many
J: TRBJ1-2
V: TRBV28
length: 15

DNA: TGTGCCAGTAGTGAGGGGACAGGGGCTTCCTACGAGCAGTACTTC
CDR3: CASSEGTGASYEQYF
D: TRBD1
size: -
J: TRBJ2-7
V: TRBV19
length: 15

DNA: TGTGCCAGCAGCACATACGCGGGAGATACGCAGTATTTT
CDR3: CASSTYAGDTQYF
D: -
size: many
J: TRBJ2-3
V: TRBV11-3
length: 13

DNA: TGTGCCACCAGTGATCCCGGGACAGGGGGCAATCAGCCCCAGCATTTT
CDR3: CATSDPGTGGNQPQHF
D: TRBD1
size: -
J: TRBJ1-5
V: TRBV24-1
length: 16

DNA: TGTGCCAGCATTGAGCGGAACTGGGAAGATACGCAGTATTTT
CDR3: CASIERNWEDTQYF
D: -
size: many
J: TRBJ2-3
V: TRBV28
length: 14

DNA: TGTGCCAGCAGCCTAACAGGGAACCTCTACGAGCAGTACTTC
CDR3: CASSLTGNLYEQYF
D: -
size: many
J: TRBJ2-7
V: TRBV12-3/TRBV12-4
length: 14

DNA: TGTGCCAGTAGTCCTCCGCAGGGAGCTGGGGCCAACGTCCTGACTTTC
CDR3: CASSPPQGAGANVLTF
D: -
size: many
J: TRBJ2-6
V: TRBV19
length: 16

DNA: TGTGCCAGTAGTAACTTAAAGGGGAACTATGGCTACACCTTC
CDR3: CASSNLKGNYGYTF
D: -
size: many
J: TRBJ1-2
V: TRBV19
length: 14

DNA: TGTGCCAGCAGCTTGGACAAATGGGACGAGCAGTACTTC
CDR3: CASSLDKWDEQYF
D: -
size: -
J: TRBJ2-7
V: TRBV7-9
length: 13

DNA: TGTGCCAGCAGTTTATCGGGGGGACTGTACCAAGAGACCCAGTACTTC
CDR3: CASSLSGGLYQETQYF
D: -
size: many
J: TRBJ2-5
V: TRBV27
length: 16

DNA: TGTGCCAGCACCCCCCCCCAGCGGACTGACACCGGGGAGCTGTTTTTT
CDR3: CASTPPQRTDTGELFF
D: -
size: many
J: TRBJ2-2
V: TRBV7-8
length: 16

DNA: TGTGCCAGCAGCTTAGTACCTTCAGGGGACACTGAAGCTTTCTTT
CDR3: CASSLVPSGDTEAFF
D: -
size: many
J: TRBJ1-1
V: TRBV7-9
length: 15

DNA: TGTGCCAGTTCAATTGCCCCGGGACTACAGAACACCGGGGAGCTGTTTTTT
CDR3: CASSIAPGLQNTGELFF
D: TRBD2
size: many
J: TRBJ2-2
V: TRBV19
length: 17

DNA: TGTGCCAGCAGCCCACGGACTAGCGGCACCTCCTACGAGCAGTACTTC
CDR3: CASSPRTSGTSYEQYF
D: TRBD2
size: -
J: TRBJ2-7
V: TRBV11-2
length: 16

DNA: TGTGCCATCGGGCCAACCTATGGCTACACCTTC
CDR3: CAIGPTYGYTF
D: -
size: many
J: TRBJ1-2
V: TRBV10-3
length: 11

DNA: TGCAGTGCTGAGACAGGGGCTCGTTTTACTGAAGCTTTCTTT
CDR3: CSAETGARFTEAFF
D: TRBD1
size: many
J: TRBJ1-1
V: TRBV20-1
length: 14

DNA: TGTGCCAGCATACCCCTATTCCGGACCCCGAACACTGAAGCTTTCTTT
CDR3: CASIPLFRTPNTEAFF
D: -
size: -
J: TRBJ1-1
V: TRBV6-1
length: 16

DNA: TGTGCCAGCAGCTCCGTGGACAGTAGCAAGTCTGGATACACCTTC
CDR3: CASSSVDSSKSGYTF
D: -
size: few
J: TRBJ1-2
V: TRBV11-3
length: 15

DNA: TGTGCCAGCAGCCGCAGGGTGAAGTATGGCTACACCTTC
CDR3: CASSRRVKYGYTF
D: -
size: many
J: TRBJ1-2
V: TRBV14
length: 13

DNA: TGTGCCAGCAGGGGGACTAATTTCTACGAGCAGTACTTC
CDR3: CASRGTNFYEQYF
D: TRBD2
size: once
J: TRBJ2-7
V: TRBV28
length: 13

DNA: TGTGCCTGGAGTTCCGGGACAGGGGGCAGGAGCAATCAGCCCCAGCATTTT
CDR3: CAWSSGTGGRSNQPQHF
D: TRBD1
size: many
J: TRBJ1-5
V: TRBV30
length: 17

DNA: TGTGCCAGCACCAGGACACCGGTTGGATATGGCTACACCTTC
CDR3: CASTRTPVGYGYTF
D: -
size: many
J: TRBJ1-2
V: TRBV27
length: 14

DNA: TGTGCCAGCAGTTACCCCCCCCCACCAGAAGCTTTCTTT
CDR3: CASSYPPPPEAFF
D: -
size: -
J: TRBJ1-1
V: TRBV6-9
length: 13

DNA: TGTGCCAGCAGTAGGCTAGCGGGAGGTACCTACGAGCAGTACTTC
CDR3: CASSRLAGGTYEQYF
D: TRBD2
size: many
J: TRBJ2-7
V: TRBV28
length: 15

DNA: TGTGCCAGCAGTCAGACAGCTTACGAGCAGTACTTC
CDR3: CASSQTAYEQYF
D: -
size: -
J: TRBJ2-7
V: TRBV28
length: 12

DNA: TGTGCCAGCAGGCGATCTAGCGGGTGGGACCAAGAGACCCAGTACTTC
CDR3: CASRRSSGWDQETQYF
D: TRBD2
size: -
J: TRBJ2-5
V: TRBV28
length: 16

DNA: TGCAGTGCTGTACAGGGGATCTATAATTCACCCCTCCACTTT
CDR3: CSAVQGIYNSPLHF
D: TRBD1
size: many
J: TRBJ1-6
V: TRBV20-1
length: 14

DNA: TGTGCCAGCAGCTCAGGGAGGGATTACTACAATGAGCAGTTCTTC
CDR3: CASSSGRDYYNEQFF
D: TRBD2
size: -
J: TRBJ2-1
V: TRBV7-9
length: 15